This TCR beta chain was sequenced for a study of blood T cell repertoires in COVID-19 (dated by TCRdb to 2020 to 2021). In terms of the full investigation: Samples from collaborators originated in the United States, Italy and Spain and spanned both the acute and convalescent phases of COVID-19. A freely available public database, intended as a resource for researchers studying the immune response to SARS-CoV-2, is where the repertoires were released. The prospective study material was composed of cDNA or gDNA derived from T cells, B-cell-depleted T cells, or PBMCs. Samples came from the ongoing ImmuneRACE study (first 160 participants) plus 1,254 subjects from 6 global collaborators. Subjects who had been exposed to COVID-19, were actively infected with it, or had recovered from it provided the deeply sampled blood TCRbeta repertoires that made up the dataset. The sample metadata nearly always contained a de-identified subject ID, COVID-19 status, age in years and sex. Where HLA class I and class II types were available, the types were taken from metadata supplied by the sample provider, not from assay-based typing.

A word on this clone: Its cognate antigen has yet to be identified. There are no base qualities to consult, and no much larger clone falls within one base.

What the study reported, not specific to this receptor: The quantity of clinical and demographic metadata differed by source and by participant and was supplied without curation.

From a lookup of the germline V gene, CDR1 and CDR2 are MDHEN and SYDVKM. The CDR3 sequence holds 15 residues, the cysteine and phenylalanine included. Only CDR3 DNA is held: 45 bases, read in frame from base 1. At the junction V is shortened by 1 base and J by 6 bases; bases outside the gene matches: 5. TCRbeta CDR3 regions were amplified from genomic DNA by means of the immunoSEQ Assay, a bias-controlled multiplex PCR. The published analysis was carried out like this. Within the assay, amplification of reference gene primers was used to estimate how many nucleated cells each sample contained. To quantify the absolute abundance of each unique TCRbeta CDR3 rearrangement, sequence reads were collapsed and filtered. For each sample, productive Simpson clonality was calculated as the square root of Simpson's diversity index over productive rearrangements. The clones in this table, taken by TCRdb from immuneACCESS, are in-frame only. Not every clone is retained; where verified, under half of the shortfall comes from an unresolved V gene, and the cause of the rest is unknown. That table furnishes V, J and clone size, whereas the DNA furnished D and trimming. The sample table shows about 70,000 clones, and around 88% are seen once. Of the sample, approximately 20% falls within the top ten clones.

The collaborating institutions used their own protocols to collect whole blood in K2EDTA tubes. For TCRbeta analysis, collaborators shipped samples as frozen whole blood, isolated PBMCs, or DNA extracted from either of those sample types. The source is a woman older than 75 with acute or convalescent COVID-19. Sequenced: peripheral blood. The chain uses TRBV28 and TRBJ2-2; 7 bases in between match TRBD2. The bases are TGTGCCAGCAGTTTATTACGTGGGGGGGCCGGGGAGCTGTTTTTT. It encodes CASSLLRGGAGELFF.